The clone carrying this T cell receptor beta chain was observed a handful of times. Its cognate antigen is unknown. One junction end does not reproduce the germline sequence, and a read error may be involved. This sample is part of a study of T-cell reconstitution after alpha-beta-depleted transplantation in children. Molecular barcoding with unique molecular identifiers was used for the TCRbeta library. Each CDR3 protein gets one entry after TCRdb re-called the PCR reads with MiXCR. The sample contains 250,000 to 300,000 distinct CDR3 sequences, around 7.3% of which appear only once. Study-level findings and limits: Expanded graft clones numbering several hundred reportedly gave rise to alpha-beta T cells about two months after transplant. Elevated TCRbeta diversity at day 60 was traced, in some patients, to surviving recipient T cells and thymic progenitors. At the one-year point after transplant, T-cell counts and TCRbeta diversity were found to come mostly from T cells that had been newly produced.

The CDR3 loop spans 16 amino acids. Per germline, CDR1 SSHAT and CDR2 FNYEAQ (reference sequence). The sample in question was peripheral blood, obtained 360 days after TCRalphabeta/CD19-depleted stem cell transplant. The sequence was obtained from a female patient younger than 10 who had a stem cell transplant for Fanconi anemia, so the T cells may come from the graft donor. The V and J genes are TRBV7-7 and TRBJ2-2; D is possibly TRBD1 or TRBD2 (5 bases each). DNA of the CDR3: TGTGCTAGCACCCCAGGGACGCGAGTAGGAACCGGGGAGCTGTTTTTT. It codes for CASTPGTRVGTGELFF.